This TCR beta chain is drawn from a study of OX40 agonist ivuxolimab in advanced cancers. Generated by immunoSEQ multiplex PCR, the TCRdb table keeps only in-frame clones and is missing some. The data hold approximately 58,000 clones, with 80% to 90% observed a single time. Study-level points and caveats: With doses of 0.1 to 3.0 mg/kg, CD4+ and CD8+ blood T cells had undergone clonal expansion by week 6.

V dropped 0 bases and J dropped 8 bases, with 13 bases sitting between them. Germline V CDR1 and CDR2: GTSNPN, SVGIG (reference sequence). This CDR3 region has 13 residues. Note on this clone: Its antigen is currently unknown.

The origin of this receptor is an adult with an advanced solid tumor such as melanoma, head and neck, liver or kidney cancer. The source was CD4+ or CD8+ T cells sorted from blood, collected in a trial of the OX40 agonist ivuxolimab. This rearrangement joins TRBV30 to TRBJ1-2; D unclear. The CDR3: CAWSVLPGEGYTF. CDR3 DNA sequence: TGTGCCTGGAGTGTACTACCCGGGGAGGGCTACACCTTC. The entire variable domain, with the rest obtained from reference TRBV30 and TRBJ1-2, is as follows: SQTIHQWPATLVQPVGSPLSLECTVEGTSNPNLYWYRQAAGRGLQLLFYSVGIGQISSEVPQNLSASRPQDRQFILSSKKLLLSDSGFYLCAWSVLPGEGYTFGSGTRLTVV.